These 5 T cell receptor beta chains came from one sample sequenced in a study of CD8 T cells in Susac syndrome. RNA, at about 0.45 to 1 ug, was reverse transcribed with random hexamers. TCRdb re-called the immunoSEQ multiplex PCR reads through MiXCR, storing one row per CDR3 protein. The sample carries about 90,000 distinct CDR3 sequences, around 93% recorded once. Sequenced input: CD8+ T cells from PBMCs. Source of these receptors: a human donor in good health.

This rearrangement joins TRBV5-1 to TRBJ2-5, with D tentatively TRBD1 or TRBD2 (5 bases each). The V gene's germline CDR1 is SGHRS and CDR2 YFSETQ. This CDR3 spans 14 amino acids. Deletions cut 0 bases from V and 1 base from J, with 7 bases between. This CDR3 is CASSLAGTQETQYF. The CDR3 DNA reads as TGCGCCAGCAGCTTGGCGGGGACCCAAGAGACCCAGTACTTC.

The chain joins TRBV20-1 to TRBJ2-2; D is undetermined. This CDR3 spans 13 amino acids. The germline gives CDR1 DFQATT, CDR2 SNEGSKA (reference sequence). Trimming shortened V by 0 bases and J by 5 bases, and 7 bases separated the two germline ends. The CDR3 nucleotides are TGCAGTGCTAGAGATCTGGATACCGGGGAGCTGTTTTTT. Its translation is CSARDLDTGELFF.

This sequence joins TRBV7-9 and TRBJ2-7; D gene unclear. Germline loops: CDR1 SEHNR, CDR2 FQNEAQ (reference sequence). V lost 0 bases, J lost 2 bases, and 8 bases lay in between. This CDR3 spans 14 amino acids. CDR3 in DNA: TGTGCCAGCAGCTTAGCGGGAACACCCTACGAGCAGTACTTC. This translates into CASSLAGTPYEQYF. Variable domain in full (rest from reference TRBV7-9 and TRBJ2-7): DTGVSQNPRHKITKRGQNVTFRCDPISEHNRLYWYRQTLGQGPEFLTYFQNEAQLEKSRLLSDRFSAERPKGSFSTLEIQRTEQGDSAMYLCASSLAGTPYEQYFGPGTRLTVT.

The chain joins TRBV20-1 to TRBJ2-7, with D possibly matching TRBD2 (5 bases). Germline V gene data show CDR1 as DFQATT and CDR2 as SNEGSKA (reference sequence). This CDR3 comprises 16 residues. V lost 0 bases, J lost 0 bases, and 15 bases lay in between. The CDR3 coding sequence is TGCAGTGCTAGAGATCTCCGGACTGTCATCTCCTACGAGCAGTACTTC. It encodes CSARDLRTVISYEQYF.

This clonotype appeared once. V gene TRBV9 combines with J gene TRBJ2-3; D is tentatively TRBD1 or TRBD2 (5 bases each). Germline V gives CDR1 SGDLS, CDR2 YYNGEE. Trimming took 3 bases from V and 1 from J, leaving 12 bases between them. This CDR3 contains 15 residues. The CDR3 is CASSAFEGRTDTQYF. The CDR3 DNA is TGTGCCAGCAGCGCGTTTGAGGGGCGCACAGATACGCAGTATTTT.